This T cell receptor (beta chain) was captured by sequencing in a study of cytomegalovirus exposure and HLA in healthy donors. General observations from the study: Several of the most significant clusters appeared linked to common viral pathogens, based on a later analysis. The listing of 150 or so TCR beta chains classed them as cytomegalovirus-associated.

Comments on this clone: Its antigen is as yet unknown.

The CDR3 consists of 15 residues. Trimming removed 3 bases at V and 0 bases at J, with 8 bases between. Germline CDR1 and CDR2: MNHEY and SMNVEV (reference sequence). The PCR made use of 60 Vbeta and 13 Jbeta primers. Only in-frame clones appear in the TCRdb table, and some are missing; sequencing was by immunoSEQ multiplex PCR. This table holds roughly 190,000 clones, about 81% found once. This sequence originates from a young man in good health and CMV-seropositive. The J gene is TRBJ2-2, the V gene TRBV27; D is uncertain. Material: PBMCs. CDR3 DNA sequence: TGTGCCAGCAGTTTTCAGCGAACGAACACCGGGGAGCTGTTTTTT. It translates to CASSFQRTNTGELFF.